What follows are 17 T cell receptor beta chains derived from one specimen sequenced in a study of cytomegalovirus exposure and HLA in healthy donors. The study ran its PCR with 60 Vbeta and 13 Jbeta primers. Some clones are missing from TCRdb's copy, which holds only in-frame ones; the method was immunoSEQ multiplex PCR. Of about 150,000 clones listed, roughly three quarters were seen once; the top ten hold 3% to 4%. Sequenced sample: PBMCs. These TCRs come from a human donor in good health.

The chain combines TRBV15 with TRBJ1-2; D might be TRBD1 (6 bases). Germline CDR1 reads LNHNV; CDR2 reads YYDKDF (reference sequence). Trimming removed 1 base at V and 3 bases at J, with 9 bases between. The CDR3 loop spans 14 amino acids. CDR3: CATSRGTEYYGYTF. The CDR3 DNA sequence: TGTGCCACCAGCAGAGGGACAGAATACTATGGCTACACCTTC. The variable domain in full, completed from reference TRBV15 and TRBJ1-2, reads DAMVIQNPRYQVTQFGKPVTLSCSQTLNHNVMYWYQQKSSQAPKLLFHYYDKDFNNEADTPDNFQSRRPNTSFCFLDIRSPGLGDTAMYLCATSRGTEYYGYTFGSGTRLTVV.

V is TRBV27 and J is TRBJ2-7; TRBD2 matches at 10 bases. The CDR3 has 14 residues. Germline V gives CDR1 MNHEY, CDR2 SMNVEV (reference sequence). V lost 5 bases and J lost 3; bases outside the gene matches: 4. The CDR3 nucleotides read TGTGCCAGCAGTCCACTAGCGGGGAGCTACGAGCAGTACTTC. It is translated as CASSPLAGSYEQYF.

This sequence joins TRBV7-2 and TRBJ2-7; D uncertain. The CDR3 has 16 residues. In germline, CDR1 is SGHTA, CDR2 FQGNSA. V lost 1 base to trimming and J lost 0 bases, with 13 bases between them. The CDR3: CASSLGLASSSYEQYF. CDR3 coding DNA: TGTGCCAGCAGCTTAGGTTTAGCTTCGAGCTCCTACGAGCAGTACTTC.

The CDR3 loop is CASKIGGTGAQSSPYEQYF. CDR3 in DNA: TGTGCCAGCAAGATAGGTGGGACAGGGGCACAATCCAGCCCCTACGAGCAGTACTTC. The gene calls are TRBV13 and TRBJ2-7, with TRBD1 identical over 10 bases. Losses at the gene ends were 7 bases for V and 2 bases for J; bases not matched to a gene: 20. CDR1 is PRHDT and CDR2 is FYEKMQ in the germline V gene (reference sequence). The CDR3 runs to 19 residues.

The gene calls are TRBV7-6 and TRBJ2-7; TRBD1 might be the D (6 bases). CDR3 length: 15 amino acids. V was trimmed by 2 bases and J by 2 bases, leaving 13 bases between them. Germline assignment: CDR1 SGHVS and CDR2 FNYEAQ. The DNA of the CDR3 is TGTGCCAGCAGCTTACAGGGCAGGGGTACCTACGAGCAGTACTTC. Translation: CASSLQGRGTYEQYF.

V usage is TRBV6-6 and J usage is TRBJ2-7; tentatively, D is TRBD1 (5 bases). Trimming removed 6 bases from V and 6 bases from J, with 18 bases in between. CDR1 is MNHNY and CDR2 is SVGAGI in the germline V gene (reference sequence). This CDR3 has 14 amino acids. This chain's CDR3 is CASRRVGRDFEQYF. CDR3 nucleotides: TGTGCCAGCAGAAGGGTGGGCAGGGATTTCGAGCAGTACTTC.

The chain employs TRBV10-3 and TRBJ1-2, with a tentative D call TRBD1 (6 bases). The V gene lost 7 bases and the J gene lost 3 bases, with 15 bases spanning the gap. Germline V lookup: CDR1 ENHRY, CDR2 SYGVKD. This CDR3 spans 14 amino acids. CDR3 in amino acids: CAITADSIDYGYTF. CDR3 nucleotide sequence: TGTGCCATCACCGCGGACAGTATCGACTATGGCTACACCTTC.

The table lists this clone with a few counts. V and J are TRBV29-1 and TRBJ2-3, with 9 bases fitting TRBD2. Per the germline V gene, CDR1 is SQVTM and CDR2 is ANQGSEA. The CDR3 totals 18 residues. V dropped 4 bases and J dropped 6; count of bases not matched to a gene: 20. The CDR3 loop reads CSVVTWTGGRAVEDTQYF. The CDR3 DNA is TGCAGCGTTGTGACTTGGACTGGCGGGAGGGCCGTGGAGGATACGCAGTATTTT.

The chain links TRBV9 to TRBJ1-1; the match to TRBD1 covers 7 bases. Germline V lookup: CDR1 SGDLS, CDR2 YYNGEE. The CDR3 consists of 14 residues. V lost 2 bases and J lost 6; bases outside the gene matches: 7. The CDR3 is CASSVLQGTAEAFF. The CDR3 bases are TGTGCCAGCAGCGTCCTACAGGGGACCGCTGAAGCTTTCTTT. Drawing the rest from reference TRBV9 and TRBJ1-1, the complete variable domain is DSGVTQTPKHLITATGQRVTLRCSPRSGDLSVYWYQQSLDQGLQFLIQYYNGEERAKGNILERFSAQQFPDLHSELNLSSLELGDSALYFCASSVLQGTAEAFFGQGTRLTVV.

The rearrangement links TRBV11-3 to TRBJ2-7, with 9 bases matching TRBD1. This CDR3 contains 15 residues. V shed 0 bases, J shed 4 bases, and the junction held 4 bases outside the gene matches. CDR1 and CDR2 (germline): SGHNT, YENEEA. CDR3 DNA: TGTGCCAGCAGCTTAGATACGGGACAGGGTTACGAGCAGTACTTC. It codes for CASSLDTGQGYEQYF. The whole variable domain, remainder taken from reference TRBV11-3 and TRBJ2-7, is EAGVVQSPRYKIIEKKQPVAFWCNPISGHNTLYWYLQNLGQGPELLIRYENEEAVDDSQLPKDRFSAERLKGVDSTLKIQPAELGDSAVYLCASSLDTGQGYEQYFGPGTRLTVT.

This clone was detected a few times. V is TRBV7-7 and J is TRBJ2-5; TRBD1 agrees at 9 bases. The CDR3 runs to 15 residues. Germline V CDR1 and CDR2: SSHAT, FNYEAQ (reference sequence). V shed 5 bases and J 5 bases; nucleotides not matched to a gene: 9. The CDR3 nucleotides are TGTGCCAGCAGCCTCGCCGGGACAGGGTCTGAGACCCAGTACTTC. This translates into CASSLAGTGSETQYF. The full variable domain, its missing parts supplied by reference TRBV7-7 and TRBJ2-5, is GAGVSQSPRYKVTKRGQDVTLRCDPISSHATLYWYQQALGQGPEFLTYFNYEAQPDKSGLPSDRFSAERPEGSISTLTIQRTEQRDSAMYRCASSLAGTGSETQYFGPGTRLLVL.

The rearrangement links TRBV28 to TRBJ1-2, with 9 positions matching TRBD1. Germline loops: CDR1 MDHEN, CDR2 SYDVKM. Germline trimming cut 3 bases from V and 5 bases from J; bases unmatched to any gene: 10. The CDR3 has 16 residues. Here the CDR3 DNA reads TGTGCCAGCAGTTTTTATGAGGGACAGGGAGGGTATGGCTACACCTTC. Protein sequence: CASSFYEGQGGYGYTF.

The chain recombines TRBV25-1 with TRBJ2-5; weak D call: TRBD2 (6 bases). Germline lookup yields CDR1 MGHDK and CDR2 SYGVNS. This CDR3 has 15 residues. V was cut by 0 bases and J by 5 bases, with 13 bases left in between. CDR3 coding DNA: TGTGCCAGCAGTGAATATCGGGGGAGCGGGGAGACCCAGTACTTC. Translated: CASSEYRGSGETQYF.

The V and J genes are TRBV5-1 and TRBJ2-2, with TRBD2 identical over 13 bases. This CDR3 spans 17 amino acids. Germline-derived CDR1 and CDR2 are SGHRS and YFSETQ. V dropped 4 bases and J dropped 5; count of bases not matched to a gene: 8. The CDR3 nucleotides read TGCGCCAGCAGCACAGGACTAGCGGGAGAAATTACCGGGGAGCTGTTTTTT. Residues: CASSTGLAGEITGELFF.

V and J are TRBV6-1 and TRBJ2-2, with 7 bases that match TRBD1. The V and J ends lost 7 bases and 0 bases, in that order; junction bases with no gene match: 5. CDR1 and CDR2 (germline): MNHNS, SASEGT. The CDR3 extends over 15 amino acids. Written as DNA, the CDR3 is TGTGCCAGCACCTGGGACAGCCCGAACACCGGGGAGCTGTTTTTT. Its translation is CASTWDSPNTGELFF.

The V gene is TRBV5-1, the J gene TRBJ2-5, with 8 nucleotides matching TRBD1. Germline values: CDR1 SGHRS, CDR2 YFSETQ. V shed 3 bases, J shed 5 bases, and the junction held 9 bases outside the gene matches. The CDR3 consists of 15 residues. The CDR3, as DNA: TGCGCCAGCAGCTCAAATCCAGGGGGCGCGGAGACCCAGTACTTC. Residues: CASSSNPGGAETQYF.

This chain connects TRBV7-2 to TRBJ2-7; 10 bases are a match to TRBD1. The CDR3 sequence is 14 residues long. Germline V lookup: CDR1 SGHTA, CDR2 FQGNSA. V dropped 4 bases and J dropped 7; count of bases not matched to a gene: 7. CDR3 sequence reads: CASSSGQGVREQYF. The DNA of the CDR3 is TGTGCCAGCAGCTCCGGACAGGGGGTCCGAGAGCAGTACTTC.